This record concerns one T cell receptor beta chain sequence. Antigen specificity is unknown. Treatment: over 15 received Ad26.COV2.S at low or high dose, single or two shots; about 5 received placebo; per-sample allocation not given. Samples analyzed were those drawn on day 63 after the first vaccine or placebo injection. The germline V gene has CDR1 SGHDN and CDR2 FVKESK. CDR3 length: 14 amino acids. V lost 4 bases to trimming and J lost 6 bases; unmatched junction nucleotides: 5. The source of the sample is a study of Ad26.COV2.S vaccination and SARS-CoV-2 variants. Study conclusions and caveats: Vaccine recipients had higher spike-specific TCR breadth than placebo recipients.

Only in-frame clones appear in the TCRdb table, and some are missing; sequencing was by immunoSEQ multiplex PCR. The table includes about 320,000 clones, roughly 84% detected once. This sequence originates from a person between 18 and 65 years old who received the Ad26.COV2.S COVID-19 vaccine or a placebo. The rearrangement joins TRBV14 to TRBJ2-1; 8 bases line up with TRBD2. The source material was peripheral blood, sampled in a trial of Ad26.COV2.S vaccine versus placebo. Here the CDR3 reads CASSPPGLVNEQFF. CDR3 coding DNA: TGTGCCAGCAGCCCACCGGGACTAGTCAATGAGCAGTTCTTC.